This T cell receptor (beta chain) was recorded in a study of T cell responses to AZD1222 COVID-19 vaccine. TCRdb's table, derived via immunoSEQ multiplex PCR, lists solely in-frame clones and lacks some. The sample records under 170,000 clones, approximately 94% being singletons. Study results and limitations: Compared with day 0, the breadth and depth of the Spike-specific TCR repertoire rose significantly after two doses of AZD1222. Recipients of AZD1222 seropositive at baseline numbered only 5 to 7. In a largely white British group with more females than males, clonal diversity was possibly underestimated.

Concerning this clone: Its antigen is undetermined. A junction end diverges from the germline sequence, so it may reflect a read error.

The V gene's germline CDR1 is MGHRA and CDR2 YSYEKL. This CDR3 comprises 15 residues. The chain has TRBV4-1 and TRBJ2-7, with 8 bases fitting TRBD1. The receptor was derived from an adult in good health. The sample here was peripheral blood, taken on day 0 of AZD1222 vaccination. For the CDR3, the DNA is TGCGCCAGCAGCCAACAAGAGCAGGGGACAGGCACTCAATTCTGG. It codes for CASSQQEQGTGTQFW.